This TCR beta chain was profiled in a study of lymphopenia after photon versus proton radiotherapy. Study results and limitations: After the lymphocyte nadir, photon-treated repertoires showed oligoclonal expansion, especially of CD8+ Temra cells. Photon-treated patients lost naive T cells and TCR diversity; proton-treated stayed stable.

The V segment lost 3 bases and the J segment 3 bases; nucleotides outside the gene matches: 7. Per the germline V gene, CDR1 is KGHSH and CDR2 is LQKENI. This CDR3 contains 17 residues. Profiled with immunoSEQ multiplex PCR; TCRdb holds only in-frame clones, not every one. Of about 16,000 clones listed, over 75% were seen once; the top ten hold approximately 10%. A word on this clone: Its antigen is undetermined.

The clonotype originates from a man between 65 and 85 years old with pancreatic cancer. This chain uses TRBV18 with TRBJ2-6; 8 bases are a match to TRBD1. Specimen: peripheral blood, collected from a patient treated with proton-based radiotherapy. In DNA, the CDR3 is TGTGCCAGCTCACCGCTACTCAGGGGGCATGGGGCCAACGTCCTGACTTTC. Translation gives CASSPLLRGHGANVLTF.